The 16 T cell receptor beta chains listed next were all sequenced from one sample in a study of Ad26.COV2.S vaccination and SARS-CoV-2 variants. Clones were read by immunoSEQ multiplex PCR, and TCRdb kept only the in-frame ones, dropping some. The sample lists 240,000 or so clones; approximately 87% were seen once. Treatment here: approximately 18 received Ad26.COV2.S at low or high dose, single or two shots; 5 received placebo; per-sample allocation not given. Repertoires come from day 63 after the first vaccine or placebo injection. This sample comprised peripheral blood, obtained in a trial of Ad26.COV2.S vaccine versus placebo. All receptors derive from a person aged 18-60 years who received the Ad26.COV2.S COVID-19 vaccine or a placebo.

This chain links TRBV19 with TRBJ2-5; no definite D call. This CDR3 contains 12 residues. The germline V and J ends were trimmed by 5 bases and 4 bases, with 8 bases remaining between them. Per the germline V gene, CDR1 is LNHDA and CDR2 is SQIVND (reference sequence). Here the CDR3 DNA reads TGTGCCAGTAGTGTTCCGGGAGAGACCCAGTACTTC. Its protein is CASSVPGETQYF. The full variable domain, rest sourced from reference TRBV19 and TRBJ2-5, is DGGITQSPKYLFRKEGQNVTLSCEQNLNHDAMYWYRQDPGQGLRLIYYSQIVNDFQKGDIAEGYSVSREKKESFPLTVTSAQKNPTAFYLCASSVPGETQYFGPGTRLLVL.

This clone was counted a single time. This sequence joins TRBV12-3 or TRBV12-4 and TRBJ1-4, with D possibly matching TRBD1 (5 bases). The V end lost 2 bases, the J end lost 5 bases, and 6 bases lay between the germline ends. The CDR3 spans 13 residues. In DNA form, the CDR3 reads TGTGCCAGCAGTTTACGGGGCAATGAAAAACTGTTTTTT. It translates to CASSLRGNEKLFF.

The chain joins TRBV27 to TRBJ1-6, with D maybe TRBD1 (5 bases). The CDR3 is made up of 16 amino acids. V lost 6 bases, J lost 3 bases, and 15 bases lay in between. CDR1 is MNHEY, CDR2 SMNVEV, per germline (reference sequence). CDR3 DNA: TGTGCCAGCAGCCGAAGCCCCGGACACTATAATTCACCCCTCCACTTT. This codes for CASSRSPGHYNSPLHF.

This chain uses TRBV4-3 with TRBJ2-7, with 9 bases fitting TRBD2. CDR3 length equals 16 residues. After removal of 0 bases from V and 2 bases from J, the junction contained 5 bases not matched to a gene. The germline gives CDR1 LGHNA, CDR2 YSLEER. The CDR3 here is CASSQDFTSGPYEQYF. In DNA, the CDR3 is TGCGCCAGCAGCCAAGATTTCACTAGCGGGCCCTACGAGCAGTACTTC.

This clone occurred once. The chain has TRBV11-3 and TRBJ2-1; 9 bases match TRBD1. The germline V gene has CDR1 SGHNT and CDR2 YENEEA. This CDR3 contains 15 residues. V was clipped by 8 bases and J by 0 bases; unmatched bases: 5. The CDR3 sequence is CASATTGGSYNEQFF. The CDR3 nucleotides are TGTGCCAGCGCCACGACAGGGGGCTCCTACAATGAGCAGTTCTTC.

CDR3 sequence reads: CSVGLAGGGAYNEQFF. The CDR3 nucleotides read TGCAGCGTTGGACTAGCGGGAGGGGGGGCCTACAATGAGCAGTTCTTC. The rearrangement links TRBV29-1 to TRBJ2-1; 14 bases line up with TRBD2. From germline, CDR1 is SQVTM and CDR2 ANQGSEA. The CDR3 runs to 16 residues. V lost 4 bases, J lost 2 bases, and 4 bases stayed unmatched.

Notes on this clone: Within the sample, other DNA sequences also encode this same CDR3. The chain joins TRBV27 to TRBJ2-4, with D maybe TRBD1 (5 bases). The CDR3 is 16 amino acids. In germline, CDR1 is MNHEY, CDR2 SMNVEV (reference sequence). Trimming cost V 6 bases and J 0 bases, with 15 bases left between them. The CDR3 region has the DNA TGTGCCAGCAGCCCCCAGGGTCAGTTAGCCAAAAACATTCAGTACTTC. Translation: CASSPQGQLAKNIQYF.

The rearrangement uses TRBV5-3 and TRBJ2-6; the D is unclear. TRBV5-3 is an open reading frame whose function is uncertain. The CDR3 has 15 residues. Trimming left V 4 bases short and J 0 bases short, with 8 bases between. The CDR3 DNA follows: TGTGCCAGAAGCCAACGGTACTCTGGGGCCAACGTCCTGACTTTC. Translation gives CARSQRYSGANVLTF.

This sequence joins TRBV27 and TRBJ2-7; 9 positions agree with TRBD1. Germline V CDR1 and CDR2: MNHEY, SMNVEV (reference sequence). This CDR3 is 13 amino acids long. The V and J ends lost 5 bases and 7 bases, in that order; junction bases with no gene match: 6. The CDR3: CASSINRGREQYF. The CDR3 region has the DNA TGTGCCAGCAGTATCAACAGGGGGCGGGAGCAGTACTTC.

This chain joins TRBV5-1 and TRBJ2-7; TRBD2 agrees at 14 bases. Germline V CDR1 and CDR2: SGHRS, YFSETQ. The junction had 7 bases not matched to a gene; V was cut back by 0 bases and J by 5 bases. The CDR3 covers 17 residues. As DNA, the CDR3 is TGCGCCAGCAGCTTGGGACTAGCGGGAGGGCCTCATGACGAGCAGTACTTC. Its protein product is CASSLGLAGGPHDEQYF.

V gene TRBV29-1 combines with J gene TRBJ2-3; 12 positions match TRBD1. Trimming at V came to 7 bases and at J to 5 bases, leaving 4 bases not matched to a gene. The germline V gene encodes CDR1 SQVTM and CDR2 ANQGSEA. The CDR3 is 13 amino acids. The CDR3 here is CSGGQGAGDTQYF. As DNA, the CDR3 is TGCAGCGGGGGACAGGGGGCTGGAGATACGCAGTATTTT.

This clone was observed a single time. This sequence joins TRBV6-6 and TRBJ2-7; 9 positions match TRBD1. Germline trimming cut 5 bases from V and 4 bases from J; bases unmatched to any gene: 6. Germline V CDR1 and CDR2: MNHNY, SVGAGI (reference sequence). The CDR3 totals 14 residues. This CDR3 reads CASSPGQGRYEQYF. CDR3 sequence (DNA): TGTGCCAGCAGTCCGGGACAGGGAAGGTACGAGCAGTACTTC.

This clone appeared a single time. The chain links TRBV28 to TRBJ1-1, with D perhaps matching TRBD1 (6 bases). There are 16 residues in the CDR3. CDR1 is MDHEN, CDR2 SYDVKM, per germline. The V end was cut by 4 bases, the J end by 1 base, with 16 bases between. In DNA, the CDR3 is TGTGCCAGCAGTTCCCTGACAGGTACAAGGAACACTGAAGCTTTCTTT. It translates to CASSSLTGTRNTEAFF.

CDR3 coding DNA: TGTGCCAGCAGCTTAGGGGACTACAATGAGCAGTTCTTC. Amino acid sequence: CASSLGDYNEQFF. The chain couples TRBV7-2 to TRBJ2-1; no definite D call. Germline CDR1 reads SGHTA; CDR2 reads FQGNSA. This CDR3 has 13 residues. Between the trimmed V and J ends, which lost 1 base and 3 bases, there was a span of 4 bases.

The rearrangement uses TRBV19 and TRBJ2-3; no clear D. CDR3 length: 14 amino acids. The V end lost 3 bases, the J end lost 6 bases, and 13 bases lay between the germline ends. CDR1 and CDR2 from the germline V gene are LNHDA and SQIVND (reference sequence). As DNA, the CDR3 is TGTGCCAGTAGTATCGGTGGTGTAATGGATACGCAGTATTTT. Translation: CASSIGGVMDTQYF.

J is TRBJ1-5 and V is TRBV28, with 7 bases matching TRBD1. V shed 2 bases and J 0 bases; nucleotides not matched to a gene: 10. Germline V lookup: CDR1 MDHEN, CDR2 SYDVKM. The CDR3 loop spans 18 amino acids. This chain's CDR3 is CASSLRQGGAYSNQPQHF. The CDR3 coding sequence is TGTGCCAGCAGTTTAAGGCAGGGGGGGGCTTATAGCAATCAGCCCCAGCATTTT.